The 18 T cell receptor beta chains reported below all come from one sample, sequenced in a study of cytomegalovirus exposure and HLA in healthy donors. The PCR had 60 Vbeta and 13 Jbeta primers. Sequenced by immunoSEQ multiplex PCR; TCRdb stores in-frame clones only, minus some. The table records 75,000 to 90,000 clones, roughly a tenth of them present only once. Sequencing was carried out using PBMCs. These receptors originate from a man between 60 and 75 years old in good health and CMV-seropositive.

This clone was found a few times. The CDR3 sequence: CAWGGTPTEAFF. Here the CDR3 DNA reads TGTGCCTGGGGGGGGACCCCGACTGAAGCTTTCTTT. This chain links TRBV30 with TRBJ1-1, with a weak D call TRBD1 (5 bases). CDR1 and CDR2 from the germline V gene are GTSNPN and SVGIG (reference sequence). The CDR3 is 12 amino acids. The V gene lost 5 bases and the J gene lost 5 bases, with 12 bases spanning the gap.

As for this clone: Germline and junction disagree at one end, which may indicate a read error. V gene TRBV30 combines with J gene TRBJ2-2; maybe TRBD2 (7 bases). CDR3 length: 17 residues. The germline gives CDR1 GTSNPN, CDR2 SVGIG (reference sequence). The CDR3 loop reads CAWSVRGGGPKTGELFF. In DNA, the CDR3 is TGTGCCTGGAGTGTACGAGGGGGGGGGCCGAAAACCGGGGAGCTGTTTTTT.

The chain couples TRBV7-9 to TRBJ1-2; tentatively, D is TRBD1 (6 bases). Germline CDR1 reads SEHNR; CDR2 reads FQNEAQ (reference sequence). This CDR3 has 14 amino acids. The V end was cut by 5 bases, the J end by 4 bases, with 14 bases between. CDR3 nucleotide sequence: TGTGCCAGCAGCCTACAGGGAATTGGCTATGGCTACACCTTC. It translates to CASSLQGIGYGYTF.

Concerning this clone: This sample also contains other DNA sequences that code for the same CDR3. This chain joins TRBV28 and TRBJ1-5; possibly TRBD1 for D (6 bases). The CDR3 length is 15 residues. The V and J ends lost 6 bases and 0 bases respectively, with 12 bases between them. Germline V gene data show CDR1 as MDHEN and CDR2 as SYDVKM. Here the CDR3 reads CASSPTGYSNQPQHF. As DNA, the CDR3 is TGTGCCAGCAGCCCGACAGGCTATAGCAATCAGCCCCAGCATTTT.

This clone was counted only a few times. Distinct nucleotide sequences in the sample also encode this CDR3. The chain combines TRBV15 with TRBJ1-5; no reliable D call. V was cut by 3 bases and J by 9 bases, with 12 bases left in between. CDR1 is LNHNV and CDR2 is YYDKDF in the germline V gene (reference sequence). The CDR3 has 13 residues. CDR3 residues: CATSSVPGTPQHF. CDR3 bases: TGTGCCACCAGCAGTGTCCCAGGAACGCCCCAGCATTTT.

In its sample, this clone was seen a few times. The V call is TRBV5-4, the J call TRBJ2-3, with TRBD1 identical over 8 bases. The junction had 7 bases not matched to a gene; V was cut back by 4 bases and J by 0 bases. CDR1 and CDR2 from the germline V gene are SGHNT and YYREEE (reference sequence). This CDR3 is built from 16 residues. The CDR3 loop is CASSVRTGGSTDTQYF. As DNA, the CDR3 is TGTGCCAGCAGCGTTAGAACAGGGGGAAGCACAGATACGCAGTATTTT.

This clone was observed a handful of times. This sequence joins TRBV28 and TRBJ1-1, with 11 bases aligning to TRBD1. The CDR3 is 15 amino acids. Germline V gene sequence: CDR1 MDHEN, CDR2 SYDVKM. V was pared by 6 bases and J by 7 bases, with 10 bases of the junction left unmatched. This chain's CDR3 is CASRAGQGARSEAFF. The DNA of the CDR3 is TGTGCCAGCAGAGCCGGACAGGGGGCACGGAGTGAAGCTTTCTTT.

This clone was observed a handful of times. This sequence joins TRBV28 and TRBJ1-5, with D unclear. Trimming removed 2 bases at V and 3 bases at J, with 8 bases between. The CDR3 consists of 14 residues. CDR1 and CDR2 (germline): MDHEN, SYDVKM. CDR3 residues: CASSLNIFNQPQHF. The CDR3 DNA reads as TGTGCCAGCAGTTTAAACATTTTCAATCAGCCCCAGCATTTT.

This clone was detected a few times. The CDR3 here is CATRDRVGTEAFF. In DNA form, the CDR3 reads TGTGCCACCCGAGACCGGGTGGGCACTGAAGCTTTCTTT. This chain connects TRBV18 to TRBJ1-1; D is ambiguous. V was pared by 10 bases and J by 4 bases, with 16 bases between. This CDR3 is built from 13 residues. Per germline, CDR1 KGHSH and CDR2 LQKENI.

This clone showed up just a few times. The rearrangement joins TRBV19 to TRBJ2-6, with D maybe TRBD1 (6 bases). Trimming pared 11 bases from V and 1 base from J, leaving 9 bases between. The CDR3 is made up of 13 amino acids. CDR1 is LNHDA, CDR2 SQIVND, per germline (reference sequence). CDR3 nucleotide sequence: TGTGCCGCAGGGGAGTCTGGGGCCAACGTCCTGACTTTC. It encodes CAAGESGANVLTF.

This clone was picked up a small number of times. CDR3 bases: TGTGCCAGCAACCTCGGGGGTAGCACAGATACGCAGTATTTT. Protein product: CASNLGGSTDTQYF. This chain uses TRBV7-9 with TRBJ2-3; perhaps TRBD2 as D (6 bases). The V gene's germline CDR1 is SEHNR and CDR2 FQNEAQ (reference sequence). Trimming took 7 bases from V and 0 from J, leaving 11 bases between them. This CDR3 has 14 amino acids.

This clone was detected only a few times. This chain links TRBV7-9 with TRBJ2-7; 9 nucleotides align to TRBD2. Germline loops: CDR1 SEHNR, CDR2 FQNEAQ (reference sequence). The CDR3 length is 16 residues. Trimming took 3 bases from V and 2 from J; bases not matched to a gene: 8. The CDR3 protein is CASSFSSGMMTYEQYF. CDR3 bases: TGTGCCAGCAGCTTCTCTAGCGGGATGATGACCTACGAGCAGTACTTC.

In this sample, this clone turned up a few times. The chain has TRBV15 and TRBJ1-6; TRBD1 agrees at 8 bases. Germline trimming cut 1 base from V and 8 bases from J; bases unmatched to any gene: 4. This CDR3 contains 15 residues. Germline CDR1 is LNHNV and CDR2 is YYDKDF (reference sequence). The CDR3, as DNA: TGTGCCACCAGCAGAGTACGGGACAGGTATTCACCCCTCCACTTT. Translated, it gives CATSRVRDRYSPLHF.

The rearrangement links TRBV10-3 to TRBJ2-1, with D hard to call. V dropped 0 bases and J dropped 10 bases, with 10 bases sitting between them. CDR3 length: 13 residues. Germline V lookup: CDR1 ENHRY, CDR2 SYGVKD. The CDR3 region is CAISESTVEEQFF. CDR3 DNA: TGTGCCATCAGTGAGTCCACGGTGGAGGAGCAGTTCTTC.

Only a few counts were recorded for this clone. The gene calls are TRBV28 and TRBJ1-5; 7 bases align to TRBD1. Losses at the gene ends were 7 bases for V and 0 bases for J; bases not matched to a gene: 9. CDR1 is MDHEN and CDR2 is SYDVKM in the germline V gene. The CDR3 length is 16 residues. This chain's CDR3 is CASTTPTGASNQPQHF. CDR3 coding DNA: TGTGCCAGCACCACTCCCACAGGGGCTAGCAATCAGCCCCAGCATTTT.

There are a few counts of this clone. This chain connects TRBV20-1 to TRBJ2-1; D is ambiguous. The V end lost 8 bases, the J end lost 9 bases, and 8 bases lay between the germline ends. The CDR3 runs 9 residues. Germline-derived CDR1 and CDR2 are DFQATT and SNEGSKA (reference sequence). The CDR3 DNA follows: TGCAGTTCCACGCGTGAGCAGTTCTTC. Amino acids: CSSTREQFF.

The genes are TRBV18 and TRBJ2-5; 12 bases agree with TRBD2. CDR1 KGHSH and CDR2 LQKENI come from the germline V gene. This CDR3 has 16 amino acids. The V and J ends lost 4 bases and 3 bases, in that order; junction bases with no gene match: 6. CDR3: CASSLRLAGDEETQYF. In DNA, the CDR3 is TGTGCCAGCTCACTGCGACTAGCGGGAGACGAAGAGACCCAGTACTTC.

The table lists this clone with a few counts. CDR3 sequence: CATPRRRDSVYSNQPQHF. CDR3 in DNA: TGTGCCACCCCTCGAAGGCGGGACAGCGTTTATAGCAATCAGCCCCAGCATTTT. The genes are TRBV28 and TRBJ1-5; TRBD1 aligns across 7 bases. CDR1 is MDHEN, CDR2 SYDVKM, per germline. With V trimmed by 10 bases and J by 0 bases, 18 bases remained unmatched. The CDR3 covers 18 residues.